A single sample is the source of the 30 T cell receptor beta chains below, sequenced in a study of T cells in Graves' hyperthyroidism and ophthalmopathy. Amplified TCR beta CDR3 regions came from RNA transcripts. With the HTBI primer set, the TCR CDR3 went through a first round of RT-PCR. TCRdb processed the multiplex PCR reads anew with MiXCR; each CDR3 protein has one entry. The sample records hundreds of thousands of distinct CDR3 sequences, around 13% being singletons. The specimen sequenced was blood. Source of these receptors: a woman aged 18-29 years with Graves' hyperthyroidism.

In the case of this clonotype: One end of the junction varies from germline; a read error may be responsible. This chain links TRBV7-9 with TRBJ2-1; D perhaps matches TRBD2 (5 bases). The CDR3 loop spans 17 amino acids. Germline V lookup: CDR1 SEHNR, CDR2 FQNEAQ (reference sequence). This chain's CDR3 is CASSQDLRASFYNEQFF. The CDR3 region has the DNA TGCGCCAGCAGCCAAGATCTGCGGGCCAGCTTCTACAATGAGCAGTTCTTC.

This chain uses TRBV14 with TRBJ2-1, with a weak D call TRBD2 (5 bases). This CDR3 region has 13 residues. CDR1 is SGHDN, CDR2 FVKESK, per germline. V dropped 0 bases and J dropped 15 bases, with 15 bases sitting between them. This CDR3 is CASSQDEVAWPFF. In DNA, the CDR3 is TGTGCCAGCAGCCAAGATGAGGTAGCGTGGCCGTTCTTC.

This clonotype was seen many times. The rearrangement links TRBV27 to TRBJ2-1, with TRBD2 identical over 9 bases. This CDR3 is 17 amino acids long. The germline gives CDR1 MNHEY, CDR2 SMNVEV (reference sequence). The V gene end was trimmed by 1 base and the J gene end by 2 bases; junction bases not matched to a gene: 6. DNA for the CDR3: TGTGCCAGCAGTTTATTGGGCGGGAGGGGACCCTACAATGAGCAGTTCTTC. Amino acid sequence: CASSLLGGRGPYNEQFF.

This clonotype showed up many times. The chain has TRBV9 and TRBJ2-5, with 14 bases aligning to TRBD2. Losses at the gene ends were 3 bases for V and 4 bases for J; bases not matched to a gene: 2. Per the germline V gene, CDR1 is SGDLS and CDR2 is YYNGEE. The CDR3 contains 15 residues. CDR3 amino acids: CASSGGLAGGETQYF. In nucleotides, the CDR3 is TGTGCCAGCAGCGGAGGACTAGCGGGAGGAGAGACCCAGTACTTC.

This clonotype showed up just a few times. This may stem from a read error, because a much larger clone lies one nucleotide away. J is TRBJ2-1 and V is TRBV28; 9 bases map to TRBD2. The end of the DNA is better explained by TRBJ2-7, so the J call may be wrong. CDR3 length: 14 amino acids. Germline CDR1 is MDHEN and CDR2 is SYDVKM. The CDR3 region has the DNA TGTGCCAGCAGGGGGACTAGCCACTACAATGAGCAGTACTTC. Translated, it gives CASRGTSHYNEQYF.

This clonotype has more than one count but fewer than ten. The CDR3 loop reads CSARPGINSPLHF. The DNA for the CDR3 is TGCAGTGCCCGTCCCGGGATTAATTCACCCCTCCACTTT. V gene TRBV20-1 combines with J gene TRBJ1-6, with D unclear. Trimming left V 6 bases short and J 6 bases short, with 12 bases between. Germline V lookup: CDR1 DFQATT, CDR2 SNEGSKA (reference sequence). The CDR3 contains 13 residues.

This clonotype came up many times. The V and J genes are TRBV7-9 and TRBJ2-3; perhaps D is TRBD1 or TRBD2 (5 bases each). Trimming took off 4 bases at V and 6 bases at J, with 20 bases between the two ends. Germline CDR1 and CDR2: SEHNR and FQNEAQ (reference sequence). The length of the CDR3 is 16 residues. CDR3 in DNA: TGTGCCAGCAGCTCGACGGGGACCCAATTGGGGGATACGCAGTATTTT. Encoded protein: CASSSTGTQLGDTQYF.

This clonotype occurred a few times. The rearrangement links TRBV12-3 or TRBV12-4 to TRBJ2-5; D gene unclear. This CDR3 has 11 amino acids. V was pared by 5 bases and J by 13 bases, with 14 bases between. The CDR3 sequence is CASSGSIPLYF. In DNA, the CDR3 is TGTGCCAGCAGTGGTAGTATTCCACTGTACTTC.

Many counts were recorded for this clonotype. The chain carries TRBV30 and TRBJ1-5, with a tentative D call TRBD1 (5 bases). Germline V gene sequence: CDR1 GTSNPN, CDR2 SVGIG (reference sequence). Deletions cut 2 bases from V and 3 bases from J, with 8 bases between. The CDR3 sequence is 13 residues long. The CDR3 loop reads CAWSTQANQPQHF. The CDR3 DNA reads as TGTGCCTGGAGTACACAGGCCAATCAGCCCCAGCATTTT. Supplemented by reference TRBV30 and TRBJ1-5, the full variable domain reads SQTIHQWPATLVQPVGSPLSLECTVEGTSNPNLYWYRQAAGRGLQLLFYSVGIGQISSEVPQNLSASRPQDRQFILSSKKLLLSDSGFYLCAWSTQANQPQHFGDGTRLSIL.

This clonotype has only a few counts. V gene TRBV29-1 combines with J gene TRBJ1-1; D ambiguous. Germline CDR1 is SQVTM and CDR2 is ANQGSEA. This CDR3 contains 16 residues. V lost 3 bases to trimming and J lost 1 base, with 18 bases between them. CDR3 coding DNA: TGCAGCGTTGAGAGGGTGGCAGGTGGACCGAACACTGAAGCTTTCTTT. Translation: CSVERVAGGPNTEAFF.

The genes are TRBV20-1 and TRBJ2-7; 10 nucleotides line up with TRBD2. This CDR3 has 14 residues. The germline CDR1 and CDR2 sequences are DFQATT and SNEGSKA (reference sequence). Losses at the gene ends were 1 base for V and 4 bases for J; bases not matched to a gene: 4. Here the CDR3 reads CSARAASGSYEQYF. The DNA of the CDR3 is TGCAGTGCTAGAGCGGCTAGCGGGAGTTACGAGCAGTACTTC.

This clonotype has only a few counts. The rearrangement joins TRBV20-1 to TRBJ2-7; TRBD2 matches 13 bases. The CDR3 totals 17 residues. From germline, CDR1 is DFQATT and CDR2 SNEGSKA (reference sequence). V was pared by 0 bases and J by 2 bases, with 7 bases of the junction left unmatched. Here the CDR3 DNA reads TGCAGTGCTAGAGATCCACTAGCGGGAGGGCTCACCTACGAGCAGTACTTC. Translation gives CSARDPLAGGLTYEQYF.

This clonotype was recorded many times. The chain carries TRBV30 and TRBJ1-3; D is undetermined. Germline V gene sequence: CDR1 GTSNPN, CDR2 SVGIG (reference sequence). Trimming removed 3 bases from V and 1 base from J, with 7 bases in between. CDR3 length equals 13 residues. The CDR3 loop is CAWRPPSGNTIYF. CDR3 bases: TGTGCCTGGAGGCCACCTTCTGGAAACACCATATATTTT.

The V gene is TRBV6-5, the J gene TRBJ1-2, with a weak D call TRBD1 (6 bases). The germline V and J ends were trimmed by 2 bases and 4 bases, with 14 bases remaining between them. The CDR3 runs 15 residues. CDR1 is MNHEY, CDR2 SVGAGI, per germline. In nucleotides, the CDR3 is TGTGCCAGCAGTTACAGGGCAGCGGACAGCTATGGCTACACCTTC. It specifies CASSYRAADSYGYTF.

This clonotype was counted many times. V is TRBV9 and J is TRBJ2-1, with unresolved D. V dropped 0 bases and J dropped 7 bases, with 8 bases sitting between them. This CDR3 region has 13 residues. Germline loops: CDR1 SGDLS, CDR2 YYNGEE. Written as DNA, the CDR3 is TGTGCCAGCAGCGTAGGGGGTAGGAATGAGCAGTTCTTC. Its protein product is CASSVGGRNEQFF.

The rearrangement uses TRBV30 and TRBJ2-1, with D unclear. V lost 4 bases and J 3 bases, leaving 7 bases between the germline ends. This CDR3 has 12 amino acids. CDR1 and CDR2 from the germline V gene are GTSNPN and SVGIG (reference sequence). This CDR3 reads CAWKANYNEQFF. Here the CDR3 DNA reads TGTGCCTGGAAGGCAAACTACAATGAGCAGTTCTTC.

As regards this clonotype: The CDR3 ends on some other residue instead of the conserved phenylalanine or tryptophan, so this is likely a read error. The chain links TRBV7-8 to TRBJ2-7; 10 bases map to TRBD2. This CDR3 is 15 amino acids long. With 5 bases clipped from V and 2 bases from J, the junction kept 6 bases outside the gene matches. Looked up from germline, CDR1 is SGHVS and CDR2 is FQNEAQ. The CDR3 region is CASSGWLAGAYEQYL. The CDR3 region has the DNA TGTGCCAGCAGCGGGTGGCTAGCGGGAGCCTACGAGCAGTACTTA.

This clonotype occurred many times. This chain uses TRBV7-2 with TRBJ1-2; D is ambiguous. This CDR3 has 13 residues. With 4 bases removed from V and 4 bases from J, the gap between germline ends came to 10 bases. Germline V CDR1 and CDR2: SGHTA, FQGNSA. CDR3 sequence: CASSYGIGYGYTF. Written as DNA, the CDR3 is TGTGCCAGCAGCTATGGGATAGGCTATGGCTACACCTTC.

The table lists this clonotype with many counts. V gene TRBV18 combines with J gene TRBJ2-7; TRBD1 agrees at 8 bases. The CDR3 covers 15 residues. Germline trimming cut 6 bases from V and 0 bases from J; bases unmatched to any gene: 7. Germline V CDR1 and CDR2: KGHSH, LQKENI. The CDR3 is CASSQTGALSYEQYF. Written as DNA, the CDR3 is TGTGCCAGCTCCCAGACAGGGGCCCTCTCCTACGAGCAGTACTTC.

This chain joins TRBV14 and TRBJ1-5; D gene unclear. The length of the CDR3 is 18 residues. The V end lost 2 bases, the J end lost 3 bases, and 20 bases lay between the germline ends. Germline V gene lookup returns CDR1 SGHDN and CDR2 FVKESK. CDR3 DNA: TGTGCCAGCAGCCAAAGTAGGAATAGGCCACTCCTCAATCAGCCCCAGCATTTT. Encoded protein: CASSQSRNRPLLNQPQHF. The full variable domain, its missing parts supplied by reference TRBV14 and TRBJ1-5, is EAGVTQFPSHSVIEKGQTVTLRCDPISGHDNLYWYRRVMGKEIKFLLHFVKESKQDESGMPNNRFLAERTGGTYSTLKVQPAELEDSGVYFCASSQSRNRPLLNQPQHFGDGTRLSIL.

V is TRBV29-1 and J is TRBJ2-1; a weak D match, TRBD2 (5 bases). Germline loops: CDR1 SQVTM, CDR2 ANQGSEA. V was shortened by 2 bases and J by 8 bases, with 16 bases between the two germline ends. The length of the CDR3 is 14 residues. CDR3 protein: CSVEREAALYEQFF. The CDR3 DNA reads TGCAGCGTTGAAAGGGAAGCGGCCCTTTATGAGCAGTTCTTC.

This clonotype was counted between two and nine times. It may be a read error: a sequence one base away is much more abundant. The chain combines TRBV7-8 with TRBJ2-1; a possible D gene is TRBD1 (6 bases). The CDR3 spans 13 residues. The V end lost 2 bases, the J end lost 9 bases, and 11 bases lay between the germline ends. The germline V gene has CDR1 SGHVS and CDR2 FQNEAQ. CDR3 nucleotides: TGTGCCAGCAGCTTAAGGGGGACGAGTGAGCAGTTCTTC. As protein: CASSLRGTSEQFF.

This clonotype has a single count. A junction end diverges from the germline sequence, so it may reflect a read error. The rearrangement joins TRBV6-2 or TRBV6-3 to TRBJ2-1, with D unresolved. This CDR3 comprises 11 residues. The germline V gene has CDR1 MNHEY and CDR2 SVGEGT. The CDR3 loop reads CAGSPSNEQFF. The CDR3 coding sequence is TGTGCCGGCAGCCCCTCTAATGAGCAGTTCTTC.

This chain connects TRBV10-3 to TRBJ2-7; 9 bases are a match to TRBD1. The J segment lost 5 bases and the V segment lost 2 bases, leaving 4 bases of the junction unmatched. CDR3 size: 14 residues. The germline CDR1 and CDR2 sequences are ENHRY and SYGVKD. CDR3 DNA sequence: TGTGCCATCAGTGAGGGGACAGGGCCCAACGAGCAGTACTTC. Protein: CAISEGTGPNEQYF.

V gene TRBV6-6 combines with J gene TRBJ1-1, with D tentatively TRBD1 (6 bases). Trimming took 2 bases from V and 7 from J, leaving 11 bases between them. Germline values: CDR1 MNHNY, CDR2 SVGAGI (reference sequence). CDR3 length equals 13 residues. The CDR3, as DNA: TGTGCCAGCAGTTACGGGGGCCCTTATGAAGCTTTCTTT. It yields the protein CASSYGGPYEAFF.

V is TRBV18 and J is TRBJ2-5, with 9 positions matching TRBD2. CDR1 and CDR2 from the germline V gene are KGHSH and LQKENI. The V gene end was trimmed by 3 bases and the J gene end by 1 base; junction bases not matched to a gene: 12. The CDR3 is 18 amino acids. Here the CDR3 DNA reads TGTGCCAGCTCACCGACTGCGGGAGGGCCCGGGACCCAAGAGACCCAGTACTTC. Amino acids: CASSPTAGGPGTQETQYF. Together with reference TRBV18 and TRBJ2-5, the CDR3 gives the full variable domain: NAGVMQNPRHLVRRRGQEARLRCSPMKGHSHVYWYRQLPEEGLKFMVYLQKENIIDESGMPKERFSAEFPKEGPSILRIQQVVRGDSAAYFCASSPTAGGPGTQETQYFGPGTRLLVL.

This clonotype has at least ten counts. V usage is TRBV28 and J usage is TRBJ1-5, with 12 bases identical to TRBD1. The germline gives CDR1 MDHEN, CDR2 SYDVKM. The ends lost 10 bases at V and 9 bases at J; junction bases unmatched: 13. This CDR3 has 15 residues. This chain's CDR3 is CATLPGTGGPRPQHF. The CDR3 coding sequence is TGTGCCACCCTCCCCGGGACAGGGGGCCCTCGGCCCCAGCATTTT.

For this clonotype: A read error may be the cause here, since a much bigger clone is one base away. No conserved phenylalanine or tryptophan is present at the end of the CDR3, so a read error is the likely explanation. The chain employs TRBV28 and TRBJ2-6; D uncertain. Germline V gene lookup returns CDR1 MDHEN and CDR2 SYDVKM. Trimming took 3 bases from V and 0 from J, leaving 9 bases between them. The CDR3 length is 16 residues. The CDR3 DNA is TGTGCCAGCAGTTTGGTAGGGAACTCTGGGGCCAACGTCCTGACTCTC. Translating gives CASSLVGNSGANVLTL.

This clonotype was counted between two and nine times. This chain joins TRBV5-8 and TRBJ2-4, with 9 bases lining up with TRBD2. The V gene end was trimmed by 1 base and the J gene end by 6 bases; junction bases not matched to a gene: 5. In germline, CDR1 is SGHTS, CDR2 YDEGEE. The CDR3 extends over 15 amino acids. The CDR3 bases are TGTGCCAGCAGCTTGCGGCGGGAGGGACTAAACATTCAGTACTTC. This sequence encodes CASSLRREGLNIQYF.

This clonotype has a count of ten or more. The chain is built from TRBV7-2 and TRBJ2-1; 12 bases are shared with TRBD2. This CDR3 region has 17 residues. Losses at the gene ends were 8 bases for V and 5 bases for J; bases not matched to a gene: 13. The V gene's germline CDR1 is SGHTA and CDR2 FQGNSA. This CDR3 is CASRRLAGVGGHNEQFF. CDR3 DNA: TGTGCCAGCCGCCGACTAGCGGGAGTGGGCGGCCACAATGAGCAGTTCTTC.